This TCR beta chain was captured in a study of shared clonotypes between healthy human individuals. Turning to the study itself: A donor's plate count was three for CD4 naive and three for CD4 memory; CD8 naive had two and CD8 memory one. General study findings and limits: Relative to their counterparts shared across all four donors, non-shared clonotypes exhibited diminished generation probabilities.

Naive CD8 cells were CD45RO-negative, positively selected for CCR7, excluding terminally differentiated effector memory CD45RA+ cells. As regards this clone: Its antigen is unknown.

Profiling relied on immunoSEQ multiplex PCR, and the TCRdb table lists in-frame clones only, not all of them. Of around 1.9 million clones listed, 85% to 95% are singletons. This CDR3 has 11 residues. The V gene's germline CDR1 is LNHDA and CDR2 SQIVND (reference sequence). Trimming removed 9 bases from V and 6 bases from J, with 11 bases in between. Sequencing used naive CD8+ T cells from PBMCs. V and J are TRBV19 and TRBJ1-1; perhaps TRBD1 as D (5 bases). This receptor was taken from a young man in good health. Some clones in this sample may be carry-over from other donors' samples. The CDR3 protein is CASQGPSEAFF. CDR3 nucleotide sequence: TGTGCCAGCCAGGGTCCCTCTGAAGCTTTCTTT.